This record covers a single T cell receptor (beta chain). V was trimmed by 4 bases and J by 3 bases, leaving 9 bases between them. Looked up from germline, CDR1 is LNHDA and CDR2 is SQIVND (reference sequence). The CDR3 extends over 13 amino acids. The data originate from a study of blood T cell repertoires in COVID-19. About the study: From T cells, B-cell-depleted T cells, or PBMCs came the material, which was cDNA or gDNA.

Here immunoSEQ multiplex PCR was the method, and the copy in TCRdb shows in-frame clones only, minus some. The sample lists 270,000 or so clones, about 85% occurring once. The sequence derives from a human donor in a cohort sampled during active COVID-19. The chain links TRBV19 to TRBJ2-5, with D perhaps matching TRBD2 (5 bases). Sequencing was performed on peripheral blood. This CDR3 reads CASSTTREETQYF. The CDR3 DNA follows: TGTGCCAGTAGTACCACTAGAGAAGAGACCCAGTACTTC.